The 30 T cell receptor beta chains in this list originate from one sample, sequenced in a study of T-cell memory formation after mild COVID-19. Via MiXCR, TCRdb re-called the 5' RACE reads, giving one row per CDR3 protein. The sample carries roughly 12,000 distinct CDR3 sequences, around 15% recorded once. Sequenced sample: PBMCs or a T cell subset sorted from them (not recorded which). The source is a man younger than 30 who had mild COVID-19 (a few samples of this study predate the infection). Cell type and time point are not known.

J is TRBJ2-5 and V is TRBV28; 8 bases are shared with TRBD1. The germline V gene has CDR1 MDHEN and CDR2 SYDVKM. V shed 6 bases, J shed 1 base, and the junction held 7 bases outside the gene matches. CDR3 length equals 15 residues. The CDR3 loop is CASRAAGQGQETQYF. The DNA for the CDR3 is TGTGCCAGCAGAGCCGCCGGACAGGGCCAAGAGACCCAGTACTTC.

This clonotype was detected many times. The chain links TRBV6-2 or TRBV6-3 to TRBJ2-7; the D is unclear. Germline lookup yields CDR1 MNHEY and CDR2 SVGEGT. Trimming took off 0 bases at V and 3 bases at J, with 6 bases between the two ends. There are 13 residues in the CDR3. The chain's CDR3 is CASSYSAIYEQYV. In nucleotides, the CDR3 is TGTGCCAGCAGTTACTCGGCGATCTACGAGCAGTACGTC.

Details on this clonotype: Being one base from a much bigger clone, this may be a read error. The rearrangement joins TRBV13 to TRBJ2-1; no reliable D call. CDR1 and CDR2 from the germline V gene are PRHDT and FYEKMQ (reference sequence). The CDR3 runs to 15 residues. This chain's CDR3 is CASRLRARLVDEQLF. The CDR3 DNA sequence: TGTGCCAGCCGCTTACGAGCCCGCCTGGTGGATGAGCAGTTATTC.

This clonotype was seen just once. The rearrangement uses TRBV7-2 and TRBJ2-4; the D call may be TRBD1 or TRBD2 (5 bases each). The CDR3 runs 15 residues. The V gene lost 5 bases and the J gene lost 8 bases, with 19 bases spanning the gap. Germline V gene sequence: CDR1 SGHTA, CDR2 FQGNSA. The CDR3 reads CASSRQPRLGDIQYF. CDR3 DNA sequence: TGTGCCAGCAGCCGTCAGCCCCGGCTGGGGGACATTCAGTACTTC.

This clonotype appeared many times. The rearrangement links TRBV27 to TRBJ2-7; D ambiguous. Germline CDR1 reads MNHEY; CDR2 reads SMNVEV (reference sequence). The CDR3 covers 15 residues. Trimming took 5 bases from V and 2 from J, leaving 16 bases between them. The CDR3 DNA reads as TGTGCCAGCAGTCCCCGGGCACCTGAACCCTACGAGCAGTACTTC. Translated, it gives CASSPRAPEPYEQYF.

J is TRBJ2-1 and V is TRBV3-1, with D uncertain. CDR1 LGHDT and CDR2 YNNKEL come from the germline V gene (reference sequence). Trimming cost V 1 base and J 2 bases, with 12 bases left between them. The CDR3 consists of 16 residues. Written as DNA, the CDR3 is TGTGCCAGCAGCCAAGGCCACCAACTACCCTACAATGAGCAGTTCTTC. It is translated as CASSQGHQLPYNEQFF.

This clonotype showed up many times. The chain links TRBV4-1 to TRBJ2-7; D not certain. Germline CDR1 MGHRA, CDR2 YSYEKL. The CDR3 consists of 14 residues. Trimming removed 1 base at V and 3 bases at J, with 10 bases between. The CDR3 protein is CASSQVGQGYEQYF. The CDR3 DNA reads TGCGCCAGCAGCCAAGTGGGTCAAGGCTACGAGCAGTACTTC.

This clonotype turned up a few times. The chain uses TRBV27 and TRBJ1-1; the D gene is possibly TRBD1 (5 bases). The CDR3 runs to 13 residues. Trimming cost V 6 bases and J 1 base, with 9 bases left between them. Germline values: CDR1 MNHEY, CDR2 SMNVEV (reference sequence). As DNA, the CDR3 is TGTGCCAGCAGCGATAGGGGGAACACTGAAGCTTTCTTT. The encoded protein is CASSDRGNTEAFF.

The sample holds a few counts of this clonotype. V is TRBV6-1 and J is TRBJ2-7, with 8 positions matching TRBD1. V was clipped by 7 bases and J by 2 bases; unmatched bases: 7. This CDR3 comprises 14 residues. CDR1 is MNHNS, CDR2 SASEGT, per germline. CDR3: CASNLRQGTYEQYF. CDR3 DNA sequence: TGTGCCAGCAACCTACGACAGGGGACCTACGAGCAGTACTTC.

The chain uses TRBV27 and TRBJ1-6; the D gene is possibly TRBD1 (5 bases). CDR1 MNHEY and CDR2 SMNVEV come from the germline V gene (reference sequence). This CDR3 contains 14 residues. V was trimmed by 2 bases and J by 7 bases, leaving 9 bases between them. DNA of the CDR3: TGTGCCAGCAGTTTAGCAGGGCTCAATTCACCCCTCCACTTT. It is translated as CASSLAGLNSPLHF.

This clonotype was picked up many times. This chain joins TRBV6-5 and TRBJ1-5; the D gene is possibly TRBD1 (6 bases). The V end was cut by 8 bases, the J end by 4 bases, with 18 bases between. The CDR3 is 15 amino acids. Germline V gives CDR1 MNHEY, CDR2 SVGAGI. CDR3 region: CASGRQDIPNQPQHF. CDR3 in DNA: TGTGCCAGCGGAAGACAGGACATTCCTAATCAGCCCCAGCATTTT.

There are a few counts of this clonotype. The chain uses TRBV6-2 or TRBV6-3 and TRBJ2-1, with 7 bases lining up with TRBD2. The CDR3 has 14 amino acids. Germline V lookup: CDR1 MNHEY, CDR2 SVGEGT. Trimming cost V 1 base and J 7 bases; bases outside gene matches: 4. Here the CDR3 reads CASSYLDGGNEQFF. The DNA for the CDR3 is TGTGCCAGCAGTTACTTAGACGGGGGGAATGAGCAGTTCTTC.

The rearrangement uses TRBV11-2 and TRBJ1-1; no clear D gene. This CDR3 is built from 17 residues. V gave up 5 bases and J gave up 0 bases, with 19 bases separating them. CDR1 and CDR2 from the germline V gene are SGHAT and FQNNGV. CDR3 region: CASSISGFHFMNTEAFF. CDR3 in DNA: TGTGCCAGCAGCATCAGTGGGTTTCACTTTATGAACACTGAAGCTTTCTTT.

This clonotype was recorded at least ten times. In nucleotides, the CDR3 is TGCGCCAGCAGCCGGGCTTTACAGGGGGACTACGAGCAGTACTTC. This encodes CASSRALQGDYEQYF. V is TRBV4-1 and J is TRBJ2-7; 8 nucleotides line up with TRBD1. The CDR3 sequence is 15 residues long. J gave up 3 bases and V 4 bases, and 8 bases lay outside the gene matches. Looked up from germline, CDR1 is MGHRA and CDR2 is YSYEKL.

This clonotype came up many times. V usage is TRBV12-3 or TRBV12-4 and J usage is TRBJ1-4; no reliable D call. Trimming shortened V by 4 bases and J by 5 bases, and 14 bases separated the two germline ends. The CDR3 runs 15 residues. Here the CDR3 DNA reads TGTGCCAGCAGTTCGTGGACGGAACCGAATGAAAAACTGTTTTTT. Its protein is CASSSWTEPNEKLFF.

This clonotype was seen a handful of times. The chain is built from TRBV19 and TRBJ1-1; 10 nucleotides line up with TRBD1. CDR3 size: 15 residues. Germline V gene data show CDR1 as LNHDA and CDR2 as SQIVND (reference sequence). J was trimmed by 11 bases and V by 5 bases; bases with no gene match: 14. CDR3 nucleotides: TGTGCCAGTAGTGCCCGACAGGGGGCGAGTCGAGCGGCTTTCTTT. Translated, it gives CASSARQGASRAAFF.

The table lists this clonotype with a few counts. The chain is built from TRBV5-1 and TRBJ2-3, with D possibly called TRBD1 or TRBD2 (6 bases each). The CDR3 loop spans 13 amino acids. The ends were cut back, 5 bases at V and 6 bases at J, with 13 bases in the middle. CDR1 and CDR2 from the germline V gene are SGHRS and YFSETQ. DNA of the CDR3: TGCGCCAGCAGGGAGGGGGATGGCGATACGCAGTATTTT. Amino acids: CASREGDGDTQYF.

This clonotype appeared many times. The genes are TRBV20-1 and TRBJ2-3, with a possible D match to TRBD2 (5 bases). Per the germline V gene, CDR1 is DFQATT and CDR2 is SNEGSKA (reference sequence). This CDR3 is built from 16 residues. Trimming pared 2 bases from V and 4 bases from J, leaving 19 bases between. DNA of the CDR3: TGCAGTGCTAGAAGTGGTGGACTCCCGGGCCCAGATACGCAGTATTTT. This codes for CSARSGGLPGPDTQYF.

Only a few counts were recorded for this clonotype. The chain couples TRBV6-2 or TRBV6-3 to TRBJ1-3; D gene uncertain. V dropped 7 bases and J dropped 1 base, with 14 bases sitting between them. Germline lookup yields CDR1 MNHEY and CDR2 SVGEGT. This CDR3 has 15 residues. This CDR3 is CASTGSASSGNTIYF. The CDR3 DNA follows: TGTGCCAGCACGGGTTCCGCTTCATCTGGAAACACCATATATTTT.

This clonotype was seen more than once but under ten times. This sequence joins TRBV4-1 and TRBJ1-1, with D hard to call. Trimming took off 2 bases at V and 4 bases at J, with 14 bases between the two ends. The CDR3 has 15 amino acids. Germline CDR1 reads MGHRA; CDR2 reads YSYEKL. The DNA of the CDR3 is TGCGCCAGCAGCCAACGAAGGGTCTGGGGCACTGAAGCTTTCTTT. Translating it yields CASSQRRVWGTEAFF.

This clonotype has ten or more counts. The V call is TRBV4-2, the J call TRBJ2-7; D remains ambiguous. In germline, CDR1 is LGHNA, CDR2 YNFKEQ. Between the trimmed V and J ends, which lost 0 bases and 6 bases, there was a span of 6 bases. The CDR3 is made up of 12 amino acids. This CDR3 is CASSQDHTEQYF. The CDR3 DNA follows: TGTGCCAGCAGCCAAGATCATACCGAGCAGTACTTC.

CDR3 sequence (DNA): TGTGCCAGCAGCGTTCGAACAGGGGAGGCCTACAATGAGCAGTTCTTC. Its protein product is CASSVRTGEAYNEQFF. J is TRBJ2-1 and V is TRBV9; D might be TRBD1 (7 bases). V dropped 2 bases and J dropped 2 bases, with 14 bases sitting between them. The CDR3 sequence is 16 residues long. Germline loops: CDR1 SGDLS, CDR2 YYNGEE.

This clonotype has just a few counts. J is TRBJ1-4 and V is TRBV4-1; D possibly corresponds to TRBD1 (6 bases). V was pared by 1 base and J by 2 bases, with 11 bases between. The CDR3 runs 16 residues. Germline assignment: CDR1 MGHRA and CDR2 YSYEKL. The CDR3 nucleotides are TGCGCCAGCAGCCAAGTGGGGGCGCATACTAATGAAAAACTGTTTTTT. It translates to CASSQVGAHTNEKLFF.

This clonotype was observed at least ten times. This chain links TRBV4-1 with TRBJ2-1; 10 bases align to TRBD2. V lost 1 base to trimming and J lost 1 base; unmatched junction nucleotides: 7. The CDR3 has 18 amino acids. Germline CDR1 and CDR2: MGHRA and YSYEKL. CDR3 in amino acids: CASSQGLAGGASYNEQFF. For the CDR3, the DNA is TGCGCCAGCAGCCAAGGGTTAGCGGGGGGTGCATCCTACAATGAGCAGTTCTTC.

About this clonotype itself: A much larger clonotype is one base distant, so this may be a read error. The chain couples TRBV12-3 or TRBV12-4 to TRBJ1-5, with TRBD1 matching over 9 bases. This CDR3 comprises 16 residues. In DNA form, the CDR3 reads TGTGACAGCAGTACTGGGACAGGGAAGCGCAATCAGCCCCAGCATTTT. It codes for CDSSTGTGKRNQPQHF.

The chain employs TRBV5-5 and TRBJ1-3; 9 nucleotides agree with TRBD1. Germline CDR1 and CDR2: SGHKS and YYEKEE (reference sequence). The CDR3 is made up of 17 amino acids. Trimming removed 3 bases from V and 8 bases from J; junction bases left unmatched: 15. The CDR3, as DNA: TGTGCCAGCAGCTGGACAGGGGAGCTTCATGAGATATACACCATATATTTT. Amino acids: CASSWTGELHEIYTIYF.

The rearrangement uses TRBV19 and TRBJ1-1; no clear D. Germline lookup yields CDR1 LNHDA and CDR2 SQIVND (reference sequence). V lost 3 bases and J 1 base, leaving 6 bases between the germline ends. This CDR3 contains 13 residues. CDR3 in amino acids: CASSIWGNTEAFF. The CDR3 bases are TGTGCCAGTAGTATCTGGGGGAACACTGAAGCTTTCTTT.

The sample holds many counts of this clonotype. This chain uses TRBV3-2 with TRBJ1-2. TRBV3-2 is a recognized pseudogene. The CDR3 covers 13 residues. CDR3 nucleotides: TGTGCCAGCAGCCAAGATTTACGGCAGGCCCTCTACTTC. It encodes CASSQDLRQALYF.

The V gene is TRBV25-1, the J gene TRBJ1-2; weak D call: TRBD1 (5 bases). Trimming took off 4 bases at V and 3 bases at J, with 21 bases between the two ends. Germline CDR1 MGHDK, CDR2 SYGVNS. This CDR3 contains 17 residues. The CDR3 nucleotides are TGTGCCAGCAGTGGATCCCACGGGGGGTGGAACCACTATGGCTACACCTTC. Encoded protein: CASSGSHGGWNHYGYTF.

The chain has TRBV4-3 and TRBJ2-3, with D possibly being TRBD2 (6 bases). This CDR3 region has 16 residues. Germline V CDR1 and CDR2: LGHNA, YSLEER. V was pared by 0 bases and J by 1 base, with 11 bases between. The CDR3 sequence is CASSQDLVAGTDTQYF. The CDR3, as DNA: TGCGCCAGCAGCCAAGATCTCGTAGCGGGCACAGATACGCAGTATTTT.